Below, 7 T cell receptor beta chains from the same sample are listed, as sequenced in a study of cytomegalovirus exposure and HLA in healthy donors. Profiled with immunoSEQ multiplex PCR; TCRdb holds only in-frame clones, not every one. The repertoire holds 300,000 to 450,000 clones, 70% to 90% seen once, with about 0.8% in the top ten. What was sequenced was PBMCs. These TCRs come from a woman aged 18-29 years in good health and CMV-seronegative.

The genes are TRBV7-9 and TRBJ2-3; D is perhaps TRBD1 (7 bases). CDR1 is SEHNR and CDR2 is FQNEAQ in the germline V gene (reference sequence). V gave up 3 bases and J gave up 4 bases, with 17 bases separating them. The CDR3 is made up of 16 amino acids. CDR3 region: CASSFGGGLTPDTQYF. CDR3 DNA sequence: TGTGCCAGCAGCTTTGGAGGGGGCCTCACTCCAGATACGCAGTATTTT. The full variable domain, completed using reference TRBV7-9 and TRBJ2-3, is DTGVSQNPRHKITKRGQNVTFRCDPISEHNRLYWYRQTLGQGPEFLTYFQNEAQLEKSRLLSDRFSAERPKGSFSTLEIQRTEQGDSAMYLCASSFGGGLTPDTQYFGPGTRLTVL.

V is TRBV29-1 and J is TRBJ2-7, with D possibly matching TRBD2 (6 bases). The CDR3 sequence is 15 residues long. Looked up from germline, CDR1 is SQVTM and CDR2 is ANQGSEA. V was cut by 0 bases and J by 6 bases, with 18 bases left in between. The CDR3 reads CSVEEARGGLFEQYF. The CDR3, as DNA: TGCAGCGTTGAAGAGGCGCGAGGAGGGCTCTTCGAGCAGTACTTC.

The chain has TRBV27 and TRBJ2-7; 14 nucleotides agree with TRBD2. The CDR3 runs 17 residues. V lost 4 bases and J lost 3; bases outside the gene matches: 8. Germline loops: CDR1 MNHEY, CDR2 SMNVEV (reference sequence). The CDR3 loop is CASSSRLAGGPGYEQYF. CDR3 nucleotides: TGTGCCAGCAGTTCGCGACTAGCGGGAGGGCCCGGCTACGAGCAGTACTTC.

This chain connects TRBV12-5 to TRBJ1-2; perhaps TRBD1 as D (6 bases). CDR3 length equals 16 residues. V lost 0 bases and J 4 bases, leaving 15 bases between the germline ends. Germline-derived CDR1 and CDR2 are LGHNT and FRNRAP. Written as DNA, the CDR3 is TGTGCTAGTGGTTTGGTACAGGGCGGGGGAACCTATGGCTACACCTTC. This gives the protein CASGLVQGGGTYGYTF.

The chain employs TRBV29-1 and TRBJ2-5, with 7 bases matching TRBD2. The CDR3 is 12 residues long. CDR1 SQVTM and CDR2 ANQGSEA come from the germline V gene. The J segment lost 6 bases and the V segment lost 7 bases, leaving 8 bases of the junction unmatched. The CDR3 coding sequence is TGCAGCGCCTGGGAGGGTACGCAGACCCAGTACTTC. Translation gives CSAWEGTQTQYF.

A single count supports this clone. The CDR3: CASSLGGMTDSGNTIYF. The CDR3 region has the DNA TGCGCCAGCAGCTTGGGGGGCATGACGGACTCTGGAAACACCATATATTTT. The gene calls are TRBV5-1 and TRBJ1-3; the D gene is possibly TRBD1 (5 bases). V gave up 0 bases and J gave up 0 bases, with 13 bases separating them. The CDR3 is 17 amino acids. Per germline, CDR1 SGHRS and CDR2 YFSETQ.

This CDR3 is CASSLVAGEVTGELFF. The CDR3 DNA reads as TGTGCCAGCAGCTTAGTAGCGGGAGAGGTCACCGGGGAGCTGTTTTTT. The chain is built from TRBV7-2 and TRBJ2-2, with TRBD2 identical over 9 bases. Trimming took 1 base from V and 4 from J; bases not matched to a gene: 4. Germline V gene data show CDR1 as SGHTA and CDR2 as FQGNSA. The length of the CDR3 is 16 residues.